This T cell receptor beta chain is from a study of T cells in Graves' hyperthyroidism and ophthalmopathy. As for the study in general: Prior to any treatment, at the point of initial diagnosis, peripheral blood was collected.

Amplification yielded TCR beta CDR3 regions, with RNA transcripts as the source. A first-round RT-PCR of the TCR CDR3 used the HTBI primer set. TCRdb called the multiplex PCR reads again in MiXCR, with one record for every CDR3 protein. The table has around 350,000 distinct CDR3 sequences, around 25% seen once. Germline-derived CDR1 and CDR2 are SQVTM and ANQGSEA. There are 17 residues in the CDR3. V lost 3 bases and J lost 1; bases outside the gene matches: 12. More than 9.5 ml fresh peripheral blood yielded the PBMCs. Points from the study as a whole: A model using 13 V-J features told ophthalmopathy apart from stable hyperthyroidism.

A remark on this clonotype: Its antigen is unidentified.

Input material: blood. The receptor's source is a man aged 45-65 years with Graves' hyperthyroidism. V is TRBV29-1 and J is TRBJ2-1; 7 bases agree with TRBD2. CDR3 loop: CSVEGLADRGSYNEQFF. The CDR3 coding sequence is TGCAGCGTTGAGGGGCTAGCGGACCGGGGGTCCTACAATGAGCAGTTCTTC.